Presented here are 6 T cell receptor beta chains from one specimen sequenced in a study of shared clonotypes between healthy human individuals. In the naive CD8 group, cells lacked CD45RO and were positively selected for CCR7, so terminally differentiated effector memory CD45RA+ cells were left out. Method: immunoSEQ multiplex PCR; TCRdb's copy keeps in-frame clones and lacks some. The data show about 2.2 million clones, around 93% seen once. The sequenced sample consisted of naive CD8+ T cells from PBMCs. The receptors were sampled from a man aged 18 to 29 in good health. Some clones in this sample may be carry-over from other donors' samples.

This chain uses TRBV7-9 with TRBJ2-3; tentatively, D is TRBD1 (5 bases). CDR1 and CDR2 (germline): SEHNR, FQNEAQ (reference sequence). The CDR3 runs 16 residues. Trimming pared 3 bases from V and 2 bases from J, leaving 15 bases between. In DNA, the CDR3 is TGTGCCAGCAGCTTCAGGGTAGGGGCTCCCACAGATACGCAGTATTTT. Its translation: CASSFRVGAPTDTQYF.

The chain uses TRBV28 and TRBJ2-7; 9 nucleotides agree with TRBD1. This CDR3 has 15 residues. Germline values: CDR1 MDHEN, CDR2 SYDVKM. The junction had 8 bases not matched to a gene; V was cut back by 3 bases and J by 5 bases. The CDR3 sequence: CASSFPGQGSDEQYF. Written as DNA, the CDR3 is TGTGCCAGCAGTTTTCCAGGACAGGGGTCGGACGAGCAGTACTTC.

The chain employs TRBV28 and TRBJ1-5; possibly TRBD1 for D (6 bases). The V end lost 6 bases, the J end lost 3 bases, and 12 bases lay between the germline ends. The germline V gene encodes CDR1 MDHEN and CDR2 SYDVKM. The CDR3 consists of 14 residues. CDR3 amino acids: CASSHRESNQPQHF. The CDR3 nucleotides are TGTGCCAGCAGCCACAGGGAATCCAATCAGCCCCAGCATTTT.

CDR3 nucleotides: TGTGCCAGCAGCCTAACTCGGCTAGTCGGCTACACCTTC. The encoded protein is CASSLTRLVGYTF. V usage is TRBV5-6 and J usage is TRBJ1-2; D is ambiguous. Germline assignment: CDR1 SGHDT and CDR2 YYEEEE. The V end was cut by 4 bases, the J end by 8 bases, with 15 bases between. CDR3 length: 13 residues. The whole variable domain, remainder taken from reference TRBV5-6 and TRBJ1-2, is DAGVTQSPTHLIKTRGQQVTLRCSPKSGHDTVSWYQQALGQGPQFIFQYYEEEERQRGNFPDRFSGHQFPNYSSELNVNALLLGDSALYLCASSLTRLVGYTFGSGTRLTVV.

The chain joins TRBV7-8 to TRBJ2-1, with 14 bases matching TRBD2. The CDR3 covers 18 residues. Germline V gene sequence: CDR1 SGHVS, CDR2 FQNEAQ. The V gene end was trimmed by 4 bases and the J gene end by 0 bases; junction bases not matched to a gene: 5. The DNA of the CDR3 is TGTGCCAGCAGCTCGGGACTAGCGGGGGAAAGCTCCTACAATGAGCAGTTCTTC. Its translation is CASSSGLAGESSYNEQFF.

The sample holds one count of this clone. This same CDR3 is encoded by further DNA sequences in the sample. V usage is TRBV5-6 and J usage is TRBJ1-2; possible D gene TRBD1, 6 bases. Trimming stripped 4 bases from V and 4 bases from J, with 14 bases between. Germline V lookup: CDR1 SGHDT, CDR2 YYEEEE. The CDR3 spans 14 residues. The CDR3 loop reads CASSLGTPLYGYTF. In DNA form, the CDR3 reads TGTGCCAGCAGCCTAGGGACACCGCTCTATGGCTACACCTTC.